A selection of T cell receptor beta chains follows, all from one sample in a study of control samples from healthy donors and cancer patients. The table came from immunoSEQ multiplex PCR; TCRdb's copy has only in-frame clones and leaves some out. Of about 140,000 clones in the sample, 90% to 95% were seen once. Sequencing used blood. The receptors were sampled from a man between 35 and 55 years old in good health. CDR3s include the opening cysteine and the closing phenylalanine or tryptophan. Each record gives: J gene, clone size, D gene, V gene, CDR3 protein, CDR3 DNA. D genes are given only for firm matches. The listing skips clone size in some rows; elsewhere it reads once, few, many or a size class.

>TRBJ1-2|.|.|TRBV7-3
CASSLSPSYGYTF
TGTGCCAGCAGCTTATCTCCTTCCTATGGCTACACCTTC
>TRBJ2-1|.|.|TRBV7-9
CASSAQVRTDNEQFF
TGTGCCAGCAGCGCCCAAGTCCGGACTGACAATGAGCAGTTCTTC
>TRBJ1-1|.|.|TRBV28
CASTRGTGRHTEAFF
TGTGCCAGCACAAGGGGTACAGGGCGTCACACTGAAGCTTTCTTT
>TRBJ1-1|.|.|TRBV4-1
CASSQGPWEGTEAFF
TGCGCCAGCAGCCAAGGACCCTGGGAGGGCACTGAAGCTTTCTTT
>TRBJ2-1|once|TRBD2|TRBV6-4
CASSDTPRLAGRNEQFF
TGTGCCAGCAGTGACACCCCAAGACTAGCGGGGCGGAATGAGCAGTTCTTC
>TRBJ2-2|.|.|TRBV6-2/TRBV6-3
CASSRGGAGELFF
TGTGCCAGCAGCCGGGGCGGTGCCGGGGAGCTGTTTTTT
>TRBJ1-2|.|TRBD1|TRBV29-1
CSVEPGGYGYTF
TGCAGCGTTGAGCCAGGGGGCTATGGCTACACCTTC
>TRBJ2-5|.|.|TRBV14
CASSPGTLIETQYF
TGTGCCAGCAGCCCCGGGACCCTAATAGAGACCCAGTACTTC
>TRBJ1-4|.|TRBD1|TRBV6-5
CASSYGQASNEKLFF
TGTGCCAGCAGCTACGGACAGGCTAGTAATGAAAAACTGTTTTTT
>TRBJ1-5|.|.|TRBV11-2
CASSLDGGMGQPQHF
TGTGCCAGCAGCTTAGATGGCGGGATGGGGCAGCCCCAGCATTTT
>TRBJ2-7|.|TRBD1|TRBV13
CASSWGQDYEQYF
TGTGCCAGCAGCTGGGGACAGGACTACGAGCAGTACTTC
>TRBJ1-3|.|.|TRBV11-2
CASSPLKRTIYF
TGTGCCAGCAGCCCACTAAAGAGAACCATATATTTT
>TRBJ2-7|once|.|TRBV30
CAWSRGTPYEQYF
TGTGCCTGGAGTCGGGGGACGCCCTACGAGCAGTACTTC
>TRBJ1-6|.|.|TRBV7-2
CASSLGVSNSPLHF
TGTGCCAGCAGCTTAGGGGTGAGCAATTCACCCCTCCACTTT
>TRBJ1-1|.|.|TRBV28
CASSLNAEKNTEAFF
TGTGCCAGCAGTTTGAATGCGGAGAAGAACACTGAAGCTTTCTTT
>TRBJ1-2|.|.|TRBV5-6
CASSGTAANYGYTF
TGTGCCAGCAGCGGTACAGCGGCTAACTATGGCTACACCTTC
>TRBJ2-2|.|.|TRBV7-3
CASSPYGTGEHRGAVF
TGTGCCAGCAGCCCATATGGGACGGGAGAACACCGGGGAGCTGTTTTT
>TRBJ2-4|.|.|TRBV12-5
CASGLVPTDLAKNIQYF
TGTGCTAGTGGTTTGGTACCGACGGACCTAGCCAAAAACATTCAGTACTTC
>TRBJ2-1|.|.|TRBV9
CASSANNNEQFF
TGTGCCAGCAGCGCCAATAACAATGAGCAGTTCTTC
>TRBJ2-6|.|TRBD1|TRBV5-1
CASSPGQSSGANVLTF
TGCGCCAGCAGCCCGGGACAGAGCTCTGGGGCCAACGTCCTGACTTTC
>TRBJ2-2|.|.|TRBV6-5
CASSYRGSGTGELFF
TGTGCCAGCAGTTACAGGGGGTCGGGCACCGGGGAGCTGTTTTTT
>TRBJ1-5|.|.|TRBV11-2
CASSLDSRQPQHF
TGTGCCAGCAGCTTAGACAGTCGGCAGCCCCAGCATTTT
>TRBJ1-5|.|.|TRBV20-1
CSASPPRGLVWDSNQPQHF
TGCAGTGCTAGTCCCCCTAGGGGTCTTGTTTGGGACAGCAATCAGCCCCAGCATTTT
>TRBJ2-7|.|TRBD2|TRBV29-1
CSVVGAGGPHEQYF
TGCAGCGTTGTCGGAGCGGGAGGGCCCCACGAGCAGTACTTC
>TRBJ2-2|.|TRBD1|TRBV6-6
CASSSRQGAIGELFF
TGTGCCAGCAGTTCCCGACAGGGGGCCATCGGGGAGCTGTTTTTT
>TRBJ1-1|.|.|TRBV6-2/TRBV6-3
CASSSRGNTEAFF
TGTGCCAGTAGTAGCCGGGGGAACACTGAAGCTTTCTTT
>TRBJ2-3|.|TRBD2|TRBV7-9
CASSSLAGGLGDTQYF
TGTGCCAGCAGTTCGCTAGCGGGGGGGCTAGGAGATACGCAGTATTTT